This TCR beta chain was documented in a study of blood T cell repertoires in COVID-19. Here immunoSEQ multiplex PCR was the method, and the copy in TCRdb shows in-frame clones only, minus some. The sample contains tens of thousands of clones, 89% of which appear only once. Per the germline V gene, CDR1 is MNHEY and CDR2 is SMNVEV (reference sequence). This CDR3 is 18 amino acids long. V was cut by 7 bases and J by 0 bases, with 23 bases left in between. The chain has TRBV27 and TRBJ2-3; unclear D gene. This clonotype was obtained from a man in his 70s with active or convalescent COVID-19. Input material: peripheral blood. For the CDR3, the DNA is TGTGCCAGCAACTTAGTCGGAGCGCCATACCCTAGCACAGATACGCAGTATTTT. It codes for CASNLVGAPYPSTDTQYF.